One and the same sample provided the 2 T cell receptor beta chains below, sequenced in a study of T cells expressing NK-cell markers. No DNA is given; TCRdb re-called the 5' RACE reads and lists each CDR3 protein once. This sample lists a few hundred thousand distinct CDR3 sequences; its ten largest clones have around 0.37%. Sample: blood T cells: a sorted CD56 or NKG2C T cell subset, CD4+ or CD8+ T cells, or bulk PBMC T cells (not recorded which). These receptors were collected from a man aged 18 to 30 in good health.

The CDR3 sequence is CSVETTVDEQFF. The V call is TRBV29-1, the J call TRBJ2-1. The CDR3 has 12 residues. The germline CDR1 and CDR2 sequences are SQVTM and ANQGSEA.

The rearrangement links TRBV6-5 to TRBJ1-2; TCRdb calls TRBD1, which cannot be checked without DNA. CDR1 is MNHEY, CDR2 SVGAGI, per germline. This CDR3 is built from 13 residues. CDR3 amino acids: CASSYQGADGYTF.